This TCR beta chain was identified during a study of Ad26.COV2.S vaccination and SARS-CoV-2 variants (dated by TCRdb to about 2021). Context from the whole study: Vaccine-arm donors came from COV1001, a multicentre, randomized, double-blind, placebo-controlled phase I-IIa trial of Ad26.COV2.S in healthy adults. Ad26.COV2.S was administered intramuscularly at a dose of 5x10^10 or 1x10^11 viral particles, either as one shot or as two shots given 56 days apart. TCRbeta repertoire sequencing was used to assess the specificity and breadth of SARS-CoV-2-reactive T cell receptors after Ad26.COV2.S vaccination. The TCR-sequenced set comprised about 32 samples: approximately 19 Ad26.COV2.S vaccine recipients, 5 placebo recipients and 8 SARS-CoV-2 convalescent individuals. Participants in the trial were split at random into five groups of five each, receiving low-dose or high-dose Ad26.COV2.S once or twice, or else placebo on both occasions. Investigators did not know the trial group allocation while performing experiments and assessing outcomes. General conclusions and limits of the study: Substantial breadth of spike-specific CD8+ and CD4+ T cell responses was reported after vaccination. Comparable non-spike TCR breadth was observed between vaccine and placebo recipients, consistent with only spike being contained in the vaccine. The study lacked the statistical power to compare responses across vaccine doses or regimens. Spike-specific TCR breadth was higher in Ad26.COV2.S recipients than in placebo recipients (P = 0.0014). According to the authors, total T cell responses may have been underestimated by the TCR breadth and depth analyses.

Explained via the paper, the treatment or condition label denotes: about 20 received Ad26.COV2.S at low or high dose, single or two shots; roughly five received placebo; per-sample allocation not given. Repertoires of vaccine and placebo recipients were sequenced from samples taken on day 63 after the first injection. In Cohort 1b, around 25 adults aged 18-55 years were enrolled at a single site in Boston, USA, between 29 July and 7 August 2020. Ad26.COV2.S consisted of a replication-incompetent adenovirus type 26 vector by which a prefusion-stabilized SARS-CoV-2 spike protein from the original Wuhan strain was expressed. A remark on this clone: The target of this receptor is not known. Base-call qualities are not available, and no considerably larger clone is one nucleotide away.

The immunoSEQ Assay was used to sequence TCRbeta CDR3 regions. After extraction, genomic DNA underwent amplification by bias-controlled multiplex PCR, followed by high-throughput sequencing. Per the original workflow: Collapsing and filtering of sequences were performed to quantify the absolute abundance of each unique TCRbeta CDR3 region. T cell fraction was estimated by normalization of TCRbeta template counts to usable DNA, with usable DNA being measured through amplification of reference genes present in all nucleated cells. Repertoire TCRs were annotated as SARS-CoV-2-specific by exact matching of V gene, CDR3 amino acid sequence and J gene to a known reactive TCR set. The reference SARS-CoV-2 TCR set was obtained from MIRA and was filtered for enrichment in COVID-19-positive ImmuneCODE repertoires, whereby public or cross-reactive TCRs were removed. Using the MIRA antigens, annotated TCRs were further analysed by specific ORF or by position within an ORF. Breadth was defined as the number of annotated unique rearrangements divided by the total number of unique productive rearrangements, and depth was defined as the summed frequency of the annotated unique rearrangements. Two-sided Wilcoxon rank-sum tests were used to compare TCR breadth between groups. TCRdb holds this immuneACCESS table with in-frame rearrangements only. Some clones are missing; in checked studies, unresolved V genes explain under half, and the rest has no known cause. V, J and clone size were drawn from that table, and D and trimming were deduced from the DNA. For this sample the table gives 510,000 or so clones, of which around nine tenths were detected only once. The ten most abundant clones make up around 13% of the sample.

The germline V gene sets CDR1 to LGHNA and CDR2 to YNFKEQ. The CDR3 spans 12 residues, from the cysteine through the phenylalanine. CDR3 DNA only is kept here, 36 bases in frame from base 1. Trimming at the junction amounts to 1 base on V and 7 bases on J, and the germline ends lie 6 bases apart. This receptor was obtained from a person aged 18 to 65 who received the Ad26.COV2.S COVID-19 vaccine or a placebo. The rearrangement combines TRBV4-2 with TRBJ2-3; the D segment may tentatively be TRBD1 or TRBD2, each giving 5 matched bases. The specimen comprised peripheral blood, sampled in a trial of Ad26.COV2.S vaccine versus placebo. The DNA reads as follows: TGTGCCAGCAGCCAAGGGGGGAATACGCAGTATTTT. Its product reads: CASSQGGNTQYF.